This entry features one TCR beta chain sequence. Its antigen is undetermined. TCRB immunosequencing input was roughly 530 nanograms of biopsy DNA per sample. The protocol was immunoSEQ multiplex PCR, while the TCRdb copy is restricted to in-frame clones and leaves out a portion. The table lists more than 10,000 clones, 70% to 90% of them singletons. This record belongs to a study of T cell repertoires in ileal Crohn's disease. Study-wide context: The M6 sample came from neoterminal ileum during colonoscopy after surgery.

Study-wide results and limits: Endoscopy was done a median about seven months after surgery. Endoscopic recurrence occurred in every patient whose clonality exceeded 26.8%.

The CDR3 loop spans 14 amino acids. Germline CDR1 SGHDT, CDR2 YYEEEE. Trimming took 4 bases from V and 3 from J, leaving 11 bases between them. Regarding time point: neoterminal ileum biopsy at postoperative endoscopy, about 6 months after surgery. The source material was ileal tissue. The chain recombines TRBV5-6 with TRBJ2-1, with D perhaps matching TRBD2 (5 bases). The clonotype originates from an adult with Crohn's disease. As DNA, the CDR3 is TGTGCCAGCAGCGAGAGAGGGATCTACAATGAGCAGTTCTTC. Amino acids: CASSERGIYNEQFF.